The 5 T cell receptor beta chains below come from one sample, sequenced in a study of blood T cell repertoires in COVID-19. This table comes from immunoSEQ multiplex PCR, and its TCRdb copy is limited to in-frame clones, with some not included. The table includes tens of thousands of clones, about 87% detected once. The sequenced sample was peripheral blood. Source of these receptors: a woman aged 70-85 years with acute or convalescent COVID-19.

CDR3 sequence reads: CATKGQGLINQYEKLFF. CDR3 sequence (DNA): TGTGCCACAAAAGGACAGGGGCTTATCAATCAATATGAAAAACTGTTTTTT. The J gene is TRBJ1-4, the V gene TRBV9, with 9 bases lining up with TRBD1. This CDR3 has 17 amino acids. Trimming took 9 bases from V and 6 from J; bases not matched to a gene: 18. Germline lookup yields CDR1 SGDLS and CDR2 YYNGEE.

CDR3 residues: CASSFRGGEYGYTF. DNA for the CDR3: TGTGCCAGCAGCTTTAGGGGAGGAGAATATGGCTACACCTTC. The V call is TRBV7-8, the J call TRBJ1-2, with a weak D call TRBD1 (5 bases). The germline gives CDR1 SGHVS, CDR2 FQNEAQ. CDR3 length: 14 residues. Trimming stripped 3 bases from V and 5 bases from J, with 13 bases between.

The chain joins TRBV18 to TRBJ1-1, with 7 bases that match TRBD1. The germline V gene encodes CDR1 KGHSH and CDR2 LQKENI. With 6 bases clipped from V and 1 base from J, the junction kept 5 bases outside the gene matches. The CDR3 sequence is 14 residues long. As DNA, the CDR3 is TGTGCCAGCTCGCGACAGGGAACGAACACTGAAGCTTTCTTT. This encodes CASSRQGTNTEAFF.

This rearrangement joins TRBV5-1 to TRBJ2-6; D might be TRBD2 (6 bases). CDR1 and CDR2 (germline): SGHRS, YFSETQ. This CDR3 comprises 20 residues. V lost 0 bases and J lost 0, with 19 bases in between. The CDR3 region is CASSLGGRKLSSSGANVLTF. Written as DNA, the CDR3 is TGCGCCAGCAGCTTGGGGGGGAGGAAGCTCAGCAGCTCTGGGGCCAACGTCCTGACTTTC.

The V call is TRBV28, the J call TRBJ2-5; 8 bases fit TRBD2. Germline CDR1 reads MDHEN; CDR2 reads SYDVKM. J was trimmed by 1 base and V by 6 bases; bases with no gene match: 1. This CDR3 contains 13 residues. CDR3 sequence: CASRAGGQETQYF. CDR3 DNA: TGTGCCAGCAGGGCGGGGGGCCAAGAGACCCAGTACTTC. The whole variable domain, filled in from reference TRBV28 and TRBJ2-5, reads DVKVTQSSRYLVKRTGEKVFLECVQDMDHENMFWYRQDPGLGLRLIYFSYDVKMKEKGDIPEGYSVSREKKERFSLILESASTNQTSMYLCASRAGGQETQYFGPGTRLLVL.